This TCR beta chain was captured by sequencing in a study of T cells in Graves' hyperthyroidism and ophthalmopathy. This clonotype was observed once. The CDR3 is 17 residues long. Losses at the gene ends were 4 bases for V and 0 bases for J; bases not matched to a gene: 7. Germline CDR1 reads SQVTM; CDR2 reads ANQGSEA. Researchers amplified the TCR beta CDR3 regions from RNA transcripts. RT-PCR in the first round (using the HTBI primer set) targeted the TCR CDR3. TCRdb re-called the multiplex PCR reads with MiXCR, one entry per CDR3 protein. The profile shows approximately 400,000 distinct CDR3 sequences, under 15% of them singletons.

The receptor was derived from a young woman with Graves' hyperthyroidism. The rearrangement links TRBV29-1 to TRBJ2-6; TRBD2 agrees at 9 bases. Sequenced: blood. Here the CDR3 DNA reads TGCAGCGTTGGCCTAGCGGGACTCCCCTCTGGGGCCAACGTCCTGACTTTC. It translates to CSVGLAGLPSGANVLTF.